This T cell receptor beta chain was identified during a study of long-term antiretroviral therapy in people with HIV. Assay version v3.0 of immunoSEQ was used, and it was run at survey level. The data were produced by immunoSEQ multiplex PCR, yet TCRdb's version contains in-frame clones alone and is incomplete. The sample contains around 20,000 clones, 70% to 90% of which appear only once. Trimming shortened V by 1 base and J by 4 bases, and 7 bases separated the two germline ends. Per germline, CDR1 SEHNR and CDR2 FQNEAQ (reference sequence). CDR3 length equals 13 residues. This TCR was recovered from a man aged 18-30 years with HIV. This material consisted of unsorted PBMCs, taken approximately 4 years after starting antiretroviral therapy. The rearrangement links TRBV7-9 to TRBJ2-5; D gene unclear. CDR3 sequence: CASSLGGRETQYF. The CDR3 DNA is TGTGCCAGCAGCTTAGGCGGAAGAGAGACCCAGTACTTC.